This T cell receptor (beta chain) was identified during a study of T cell changes during pregnancy in multiple sclerosis. The germline V gene encodes CDR1 KGHSH and CDR2 LQKENI. The CDR3 has 14 amino acids. V was pared by 0 bases and J by 3 bases, with 8 bases between. Some clones are missing from TCRdb's copy, which holds only in-frame ones; the method was immunoSEQ multiplex PCR. The table has around 70,000 clones, approximately 91% seen once; the top ten hold roughly 1.5%. This clonotype was obtained from a female donor with multiple sclerosis, enrolled in a pregnancy study. The sequencing used peripheral blood, collected in the third trimester of pregnancy. The chain uses TRBV18 and TRBJ1-2; D is perhaps TRBD1 (6 bases). CDR3 nucleotide sequence: TGTGCCAGCTCACCACCGGGGACATACTATGGCTACACCTTC. It codes for CASSPPGTYYGYTF.